This TCR beta chain is from a study of blood T cells in healthy people across ages. Combining a sample-barcoded 5' primer with a J-beta primer mix, a second PCR ran for roughly 6 to 12 cycles. TCRdb processed the 5' RACE reads anew with MiXCR; each CDR3 protein has one entry. The sample holds under 1,000,000 distinct CDR3 sequences, about half seen once. CDR1 LNHNV and CDR2 YYDKDF come from the germline V gene (reference sequence). This CDR3 spans 15 amino acids. V shed 0 bases and J shed 12 bases, with 17 bases lying between them. The V gene is TRBV15, the J gene TRBJ1-4, with TRBD1 as a possible D gene (6 bases). The sequence came from an elderly man in good health. Sequenced: blood. The CDR3 region has the DNA TGTGCCACCAGCAGAGATCGCTCGGGGGCGGGGGAACTGTTTTTT. Protein product: CATSRDRSGAGELFF.